Below are 28 T cell receptor beta chains sequenced from a single sample in a study of blood T cell repertoires in COVID-19. The table came from immunoSEQ multiplex PCR; TCRdb's copy has only in-frame clones and leaves some out. Among 55,000 to 70,000 clones listed, about 90% were seen once. Material: peripheral blood. These receptor sequences come from a woman between 45 and 60 years old with COVID-19, enrolled during active disease.

The chain uses TRBV30 and TRBJ2-1; 10 bases line up with TRBD2. V lost 2 bases to trimming and J lost 4 bases; unmatched junction nucleotides: 5. The CDR3 runs to 15 residues. Germline values: CDR1 GTSNPN, CDR2 SVGIG (reference sequence). The chain's CDR3 is CAWSTGTSVYNEQFF. The CDR3, as DNA: TGTGCCTGGAGTACCGGGACTAGCGTTTACAATGAGCAGTTCTTC.

The rearrangement uses TRBV7-3 and TRBJ2-5; TRBD2 matches 7 bases. Germline CDR1 and CDR2: SGHTA and FQGTGA. The CDR3 runs 14 residues. V dropped 0 bases and J dropped 7; count of bases not matched to a gene: 5. The CDR3 loop is CASSLTGRRGTQYF. Written as DNA, the CDR3 is TGTGCCAGCAGCTTAACCGGGAGGCGGGGGACCCAGTACTTC.

The chain joins TRBV2 to TRBJ2-7; no clear D gene. Trimming stripped 4 bases from V and 9 bases from J, with 22 bases between. CDR1 is SNHLY and CDR2 is FYNNEI in the germline V gene. This CDR3 region has 15 residues. This CDR3 reads CASSVSPVRDRRQYF. The CDR3 nucleotides read TGTGCCAGCAGTGTGAGCCCGGTCCGTGATCGGAGGCAGTACTTC.

This clone was seen only once. This chain links TRBV4-1 with TRBJ2-3; D possibly corresponds to TRBD2 (7 bases). V lost 2 bases to trimming and J lost 3 bases, with 27 bases between them. The CDR3 extends over 20 amino acids. From germline, CDR1 is MGHRA and CDR2 YSYEKL. CDR3 region: CASSQRPASGVEGGTDTQYF. For the CDR3, the DNA is TGCGCCAGCAGCCAAAGACCAGCTAGCGGAGTCGAGGGGGGGACAGATACGCAGTATTTT.

The DNA for the CDR3 is TGTGCCAGCAGCTTTAGCGGGACCATCTCGTACAATGAGCAGTTCTTC. It is translated as CASSFSGTISYNEQFF. This chain connects TRBV5-6 to TRBJ2-1; TRBD2 matches at 8 bases. Germline V gives CDR1 SGHDT, CDR2 YYEEEE. The J segment lost 4 bases and the V segment lost 2 bases, leaving 8 bases of the junction unmatched. The CDR3 extends over 16 amino acids.

The CDR3 is CASSRGTNYNEQFF. The CDR3 DNA sequence: TGTGCCAGCAGTCGGGGGACTAACTACAATGAGCAGTTCTTC. The chain is built from TRBV6-2 or TRBV6-3 and TRBJ2-1; 7 bases are a match to TRBD2. Germline CDR1 reads MNHEY; CDR2 reads SVGEGT. Trimming took 5 bases from V and 3 from J; bases not matched to a gene: 4. The CDR3 totals 14 residues.

This clone appeared a single time. The rearrangement links TRBV27 to TRBJ2-2; maybe TRBD1 (6 bases). Germline CDR1 is MNHEY and CDR2 is SMNVEV (reference sequence). V lost 5 bases to trimming and J lost 7 bases, with 8 bases between them. This CDR3 has 12 amino acids. The CDR3 is CASSRGGGELFF. Here the CDR3 DNA reads TGTGCCAGCAGTCGAGGGGGCGGGGAGCTGTTTTTT.

The chain uses TRBV5-6 and TRBJ2-1; 12 nucleotides line up with TRBD2. The V segment lost 2 bases and the J segment 6 bases; nucleotides outside the gene matches: 9. The CDR3 covers 17 residues. Germline CDR1 reads SGHDT; CDR2 reads YYEEEE. The DNA of the CDR3 is TGTGCCAGCAGCTTAAGGGTGGGGGGACTAGCGGGCAATGAGCAGTTCTTC. It translates to CASSLRVGGLAGNEQFF.

The chain combines TRBV27 with TRBJ1-4; 9 positions match TRBD1. Trimming removed 8 bases from V and 8 bases from J; junction bases left unmatched: 9. Germline V lookup: CDR1 MNHEY, CDR2 SMNVEV (reference sequence). The CDR3 contains 14 residues. Written as DNA, the CDR3 is TGTGCCAGCGGCCAACAGGGGGCTAGGGAAAAACTGTTTTTT. Translation gives CASGQQGAREKLFF.

CDR3 sequence: CSATVYEQFF. The CDR3 coding sequence is TGCAGTGCTACAGTTTATGAGCAGTTCTTC. The chain has TRBV20-1 and TRBJ2-1; D remains ambiguous. Germline values: CDR1 DFQATT, CDR2 SNEGSKA (reference sequence). The germline V and J ends were trimmed by 4 bases and 8 bases, with 6 bases remaining between them. The CDR3 has 10 residues.

This clone has a single count. CDR3 loop: CASSVRTSTYFGDNEQFF. CDR3 nucleotide sequence: TGTGCCAGCAGCGTCCGGACTAGCACCTATTTTGGGGACAATGAGCAGTTCTTC. This chain connects TRBV11-2 to TRBJ2-1, with 8 bases lining up with TRBD2. The CDR3 is 18 amino acids. V gave up 5 bases and J gave up 5 bases; unmatched junction bases: 17. Germline assignment: CDR1 SGHAT and CDR2 FQNNGV. Using reference TRBV11-2 and TRBJ2-1 for the parts outside the CDR3, the full variable domain is EAGVAQSPRYKIIEKRQSVAFWCNPISGHATLYWYQQILGQGPKLLIQFQNNGVVDDSQLPKDRFSAERLKGVDSTLKIQPAKLEDSAVYLCASSVRTSTYFGDNEQFFGPGTRLTVL.

The chain uses TRBV18 and TRBJ2-7, with 8 bases lining up with TRBD1. V was pared by 5 bases and J by 2 bases, with 8 bases of the junction left unmatched. The length of the CDR3 is 15 residues. The germline gives CDR1 KGHSH, CDR2 LQKENI. CDR3 protein: CASSSGQGDAYEQYF. The CDR3 DNA reads as TGTGCCAGCTCATCCGGACAGGGAGACGCCTACGAGCAGTACTTC.

The chain is built from TRBV18 and TRBJ2-2; D perhaps matches TRBD1 (5 bases). This CDR3 region has 16 residues. V was cut by 0 bases and J by 2 bases, with 10 bases left in between. Germline values: CDR1 KGHSH, CDR2 LQKENI. CDR3 DNA sequence: TGTGCCAGCTCACCACCAGACAGTTTCAACACCGGGGAGCTGTTTTTT. It encodes CASSPPDSFNTGELFF.

The chain carries TRBV6-2 or TRBV6-3 and TRBJ2-3, with 10 bases aligning to TRBD2. V was pared by 1 base and J by 6 bases, with 10 bases of the junction left unmatched. In germline, CDR1 is MNHEY, CDR2 SVGEGT. This CDR3 spans 17 amino acids. The CDR3 loop reads CASSYLISGRAGDTQYF. The CDR3 DNA sequence: TGTGCCAGCAGTTACTTGATCAGCGGGAGGGCCGGGGATACGCAGTATTTT.

This CDR3 is CASSEVGGDFTEAFF. The CDR3 DNA reads as TGTGCCAGCAGTGAAGTCGGAGGGGACTTCACTGAAGCTTTCTTT. The V and J genes are TRBV2 and TRBJ1-1; possibly TRBD1 for D (5 bases). The CDR3 covers 15 residues. The germline V and J ends were trimmed by 1 base and 4 bases, with 13 bases remaining between them. The germline V gene has CDR1 SNHLY and CDR2 FYNNEI.

V is TRBV2 and J is TRBJ1-2; TRBD1 aligns across 12 bases. CDR1 is SNHLY, CDR2 FYNNEI, per germline. The CDR3 covers 16 residues. Unmatched junction bases numbered 4, after V lost 4 bases and J lost 1 base. Written as DNA, the CDR3 is TGTGCCAGCAGTGGGCGGGACAGGGGGCTTAACTATGGCTACACCTTC. Translating it yields CASSGRDRGLNYGYTF.

This rearrangement joins TRBV30 to TRBJ2-1, with 9 bases identical to TRBD2. The CDR3 covers 16 residues. Trimming at V came to 0 bases and at J to 2 bases, leaving 5 bases not matched to a gene. Per the germline V gene, CDR1 is GTSNPN and CDR2 is SVGIG (reference sequence). CDR3 DNA: TGTGCCTGGAGTGTAGCCCGGACTAGCGCCTACAATGAGCAGTTCTTC. It is translated as CAWSVARTSAYNEQFF.

V usage is TRBV6-5 and J usage is TRBJ2-1; 11 nucleotides match TRBD2. Trimming took 3 bases from V and 6 from J; bases not matched to a gene: 7. The CDR3 length is 16 residues. Looked up from germline, CDR1 is MNHEY and CDR2 is SVGAGI. The CDR3 region is CASSYRLAGLSNEQFF. The DNA for the CDR3 is TGTGCCAGCAGTTATCGACTAGCGGGACTATCCAATGAGCAGTTCTTC.

This rearrangement joins TRBV6-5 to TRBJ2-5; TRBD2 matches at 10 bases. The CDR3 is made up of 13 amino acids. Trimming removed 6 bases from V and 7 bases from J; junction bases left unmatched: 5. Germline loops: CDR1 MNHEY, CDR2 SVGAGI. The CDR3 DNA follows: TGTGCCAGCAGCCGCAGCGGGGGGGGGACCCAGTACTTC. This codes for CASSRSGGGTQYF.

J is TRBJ2-1 and V is TRBV5-8, with 12 bases identical to TRBD1. CDR1 and CDR2 (germline): SGHTS, YDEGEE. J was trimmed by 8 bases and V by 3 bases; bases with no gene match: 12. The CDR3 is 17 residues long. The CDR3 coding sequence is TGTGCCAGCAGCTGGGGACAGGGGGCAGCTCTCATCTATGAGCAGTTCTTC. Its translation: CASSWGQGAALIYEQFF.

The chain links TRBV10-2 to TRBJ2-1; 11 bases fit TRBD2. The germline CDR1 and CDR2 sequences are WSHSY and SAAADI. The trim removed 1 base at V and 6 bases at J, leaving 11 bases unmatched. The CDR3 has 18 amino acids. The CDR3 is CASSEFPRLAGTLNEQFF. DNA for the CDR3: TGCGCCAGCAGTGAGTTCCCTAGACTAGCGGGGACCCTCAATGAGCAGTTCTTC.

The chain joins TRBV7-5 to TRBJ2-7; TRBD2 is the table's D call and was not checked against the DNA. TRBV7-5 is an annotated pseudogene. The CDR3 contains 17 residues. CDR3 DNA: TGTGCCAGAAGCTTAGGGGTAGGGACTAGCGTCTCCTACGAGCAGTACTTC. This translates into CARSLGVGTSVSYEQYF.

The chain joins TRBV28 to TRBJ2-7; 9 nucleotides align to TRBD2. The CDR3 is made up of 14 amino acids. The V segment lost 6 bases and the J segment 4 bases; nucleotides outside the gene matches: 7. Per the germline V gene, CDR1 is MDHEN and CDR2 is SYDVKM. The CDR3 spells CASRTSGEKYEQYF. CDR3 nucleotides: TGTGCCAGCAGGACTAGCGGTGAGAAGTACGAGCAGTACTTC.

The chain links TRBV3-1 (or the pseudogene TRBV3-2) to TRBJ1-2, with 12 positions matching TRBD1. Germline CDR1 LGHDT, CDR2 YNNKEL (reference sequence). J was trimmed by 4 bases and V by 6 bases; bases with no gene match: 9. The CDR3 is made up of 16 amino acids. The CDR3 region is CASSPPGTGGSYGYTF. CDR3 sequence (DNA): TGTGCCAGCAGTCCTCCCGGGACAGGGGGCTCCTATGGCTACACCTTC.

CDR3 residues: CASSLIRSGRYQQFF. As DNA, the CDR3 is TGTGCCAGCAGCTTAATCCGGAGCGGGAGATATCAGCAGTTCTTC. V and J are TRBV7-3 and TRBJ2-1; 8 positions match TRBD2. The junction had 10 bases not matched to a gene; V was cut back by 1 base and J by 11 bases. Germline assignment: CDR1 SGHTA and CDR2 FQGTGA. The CDR3 runs 15 residues.

This clone showed up just once. This sequence joins TRBV4-2 and TRBJ2-5, with 9 bases identical to TRBD1. The germline V gene encodes CDR1 LGHNA and CDR2 YNFKEQ. V dropped 4 bases and J dropped 3; count of bases not matched to a gene: 9. The CDR3 consists of 16 residues. CDR3 region: CASSPGQGSPKETQYF. CDR3 nucleotides: TGTGCCAGCAGCCCGGGACAGGGAAGCCCTAAAGAGACCCAGTACTTC.

This chain uses TRBV18 with TRBJ2-4; tentatively, D is TRBD1 (6 bases). Germline CDR1 reads KGHSH; CDR2 reads LQKENI. V dropped 3 bases and J dropped 5 bases, with 11 bases sitting between them. The CDR3 length is 14 residues. DNA for the CDR3: TGTGCCAGCTCACCTCCGTGGACAGAAAACATTCAGTACTTC. Its protein is CASSPPWTENIQYF. Combining the CDR3 with reference TRBV18 and TRBJ2-4 gives the whole variable domain NAGVMQNPRHLVRRRGQEARLRCSPMKGHSHVYWYRQLPEEGLKFMVYLQKENIIDESGMPKERFSAEFPKEGPSILRIQQVVRGDSAAYFCASSPPWTENIQYFGAGTRLSVL.

This chain uses TRBV11-2 with TRBJ2-3, with D tentatively TRBD2 (5 bases). Germline V gene sequence: CDR1 SGHAT, CDR2 FQNNGV. Trimming removed 3 bases from V and 2 bases from J, with 18 bases in between. There are 17 residues in the CDR3. CDR3 protein: CASSLNPRTLTTDTQYF. The CDR3 DNA sequence: TGTGCCAGCAGCTTGAACCCCCGGACTCTTACCACAGATACGCAGTATTTT.